This T cell receptor (beta chain) is drawn from a study of blood T cells in healthy people across ages. Every sample had a minimum of 6.5 million PBMCs isolated. Total RNA amounts of at least 5 micrograms were extracted per sample. Next came a second PCR, run for roughly 6 to 11 cycles, which used a sample-barcoded 5' primer along with a J-beta primer mix. Every sample produced at least 3 million CDR3-containing paired-end reads. TCRdb recomputed calls from the 5' RACE reads with MiXCR, one row per CDR3 protein. The data hold about 570,000 distinct CDR3 sequences, with approximately 25% observed a single time. This clonotype was seen more than once but under ten times. Its matching antigen is unknown. Findings and limits, study-wide: Age advanced and TCR beta diversity per million T cells fell, roughly linearly.

The sample consisted of blood. The clonotype comes from a woman in her seventies in good health.

The CDR3 protein is CASSAGLAGAREDTQYF. The CDR3, as DNA: TGTGCCAGCAGCGCCGGACTAGCGGGGGCCCGAGAAGATACGCAGTATTTT. The V and J genes are TRBV9 and TRBJ2-3, with TRBD2 matching 13 bases. After removal of 3 bases from V and 5 bases from J, the junction contained 9 bases not matched to a gene. CDR1 SGDLS and CDR2 YYNGEE come from the germline V gene. The CDR3 is 17 residues long.